The clone carrying this T cell receptor beta chain was seen more than once but under ten times. Unique molecular identifiers were attached to individual cDNA molecules during library preparation. Per the original data handling: Between about 20,000 and 750,000 TCRs appeared in each sample, and the median stood at 95,638. Using its own MiXCR run on the RACE reads, TCRdb lists one record per CDR3 protein. These V and J calls derive from TCRdb rather than the authors' analysis. In the table there are roughly 150,000 distinct CDR3 sequences, around a quarter of which are singletons. The sample belongs to a study of human T cells and chemical hapten exposure. Looking at the study overall: Reading of the patch tests, which applied 0.01% DPC to the upper back, occurred at 6 days.

Time point denoted: patch test 3, about 24 weeks after DPC sensitization. Treatment specified: therapeutic diphenylcyclopropenone sensitization with weekly scalp DPC. V lost 2 bases to trimming and J lost 4 bases; unmatched junction nucleotides: 14. This CDR3 contains 19 residues. Germline CDR1 is DFQATT and CDR2 is SNEGSKA (reference sequence). The chain is built from TRBV20-1 and TRBJ2-1; TRBD2 aligns across 13 bases. This clonotype was sampled from a woman under 30 with alopecia areata. Some clones in this sample may be carry-over from other donors' samples. The sample was whole blood, taken in connection with sensitization to the hapten diphenylcyclopropenone (DPC). The CDR3 sequence: CSARKSGTSGTRIYNEQFF. Here the CDR3 DNA reads TGCAGTGCTAGAAAGAGCGGGACTAGCGGGACCCGGATATACAATGAGCAGTTCTTC.